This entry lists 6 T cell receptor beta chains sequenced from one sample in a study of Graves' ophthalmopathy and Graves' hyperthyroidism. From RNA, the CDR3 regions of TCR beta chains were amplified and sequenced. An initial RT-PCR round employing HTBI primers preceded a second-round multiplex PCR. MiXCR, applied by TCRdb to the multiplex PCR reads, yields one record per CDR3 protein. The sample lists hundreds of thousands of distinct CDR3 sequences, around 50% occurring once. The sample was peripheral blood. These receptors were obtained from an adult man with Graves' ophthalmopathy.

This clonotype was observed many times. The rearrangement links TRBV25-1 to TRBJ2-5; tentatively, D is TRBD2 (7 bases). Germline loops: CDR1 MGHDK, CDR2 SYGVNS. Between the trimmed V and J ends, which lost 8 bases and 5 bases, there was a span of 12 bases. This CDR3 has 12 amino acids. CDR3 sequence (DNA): TGTGCCAGCTTAAGGGGGGGTGAGACCCAGTACTTC. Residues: CASLRGGETQYF.

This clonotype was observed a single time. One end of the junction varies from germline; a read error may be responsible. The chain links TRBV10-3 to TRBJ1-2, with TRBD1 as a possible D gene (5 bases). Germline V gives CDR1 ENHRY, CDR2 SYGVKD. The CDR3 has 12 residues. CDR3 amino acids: CASSGGDGGYTF. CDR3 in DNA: TGTGCCAGCAGTGGGGGGGACGGAGGCTACACCTTC.

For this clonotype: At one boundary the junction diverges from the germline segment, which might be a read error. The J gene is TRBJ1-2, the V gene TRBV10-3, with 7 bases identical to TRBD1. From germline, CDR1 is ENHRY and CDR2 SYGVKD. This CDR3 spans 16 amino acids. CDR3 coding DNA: TGTGCCAGCAGTCCCCTAGGACAGGTGGGCAACTATGGCTACACCTTC. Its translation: CASSPLGQVGNYGYTF.

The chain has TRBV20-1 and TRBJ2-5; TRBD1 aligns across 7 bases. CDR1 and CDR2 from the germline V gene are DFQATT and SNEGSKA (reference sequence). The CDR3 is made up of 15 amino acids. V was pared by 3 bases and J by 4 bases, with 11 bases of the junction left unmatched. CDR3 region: CSASEGALRGETQYF. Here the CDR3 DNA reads TGCAGTGCTAGTGAGGGGGCCCTAAGGGGAGAGACCCAGTACTTC.

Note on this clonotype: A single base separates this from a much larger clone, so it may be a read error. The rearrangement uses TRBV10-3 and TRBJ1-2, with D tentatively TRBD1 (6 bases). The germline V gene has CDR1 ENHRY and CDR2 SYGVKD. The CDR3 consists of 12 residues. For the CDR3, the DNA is TGTGCCACCAGTGAAAGACAGGATGGCTACACCTTC. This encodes CATSERQDGYTF.

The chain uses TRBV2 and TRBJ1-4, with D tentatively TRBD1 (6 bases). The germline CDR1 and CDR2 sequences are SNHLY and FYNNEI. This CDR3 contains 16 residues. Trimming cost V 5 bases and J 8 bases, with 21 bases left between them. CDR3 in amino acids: CASSLPPTTGFEKLFF. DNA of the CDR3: TGTGCCAGCAGTCTCCCCCCAACGACAGGATTCGAAAAACTGTTTTTT.